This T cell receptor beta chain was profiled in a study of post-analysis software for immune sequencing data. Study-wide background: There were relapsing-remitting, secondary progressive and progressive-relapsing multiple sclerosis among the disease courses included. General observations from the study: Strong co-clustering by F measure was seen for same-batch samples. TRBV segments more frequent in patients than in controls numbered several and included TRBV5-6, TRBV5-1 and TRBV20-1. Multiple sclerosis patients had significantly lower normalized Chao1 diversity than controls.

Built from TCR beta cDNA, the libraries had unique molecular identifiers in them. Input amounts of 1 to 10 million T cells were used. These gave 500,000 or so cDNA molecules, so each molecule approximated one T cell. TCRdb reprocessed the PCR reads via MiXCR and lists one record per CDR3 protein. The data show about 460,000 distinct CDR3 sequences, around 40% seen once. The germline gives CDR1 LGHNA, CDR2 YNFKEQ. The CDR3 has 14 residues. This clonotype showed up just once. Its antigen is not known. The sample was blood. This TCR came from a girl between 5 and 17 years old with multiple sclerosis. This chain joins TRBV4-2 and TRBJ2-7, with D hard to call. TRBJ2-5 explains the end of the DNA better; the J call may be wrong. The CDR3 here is CASSQDLVLETQYF. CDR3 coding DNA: TGTGCCAGCAGCCAAGATTTGGTATTGGAGACCCAGTACTTC.